Here is one T cell receptor (beta chain) with its context. This record comes from a study of response to subunit inactivated influenza vaccine. TCRdb independently ran MiXCR on the RT-PCR reads; one entry per CDR3 protein. The sample lists roughly 500,000 distinct CDR3 sequences; 20% to 25% were seen once. The same specimen was also included in a second study, on T cells expressing NK-cell markers. From that second work: For TCR beta, cDNA was produced by 5'RACE template switching with UMIs.

The input for sequencing was CD4+ T cells sorted from PBMCs, taken 11 to 12 days after vaccination. The receptor's source is a man aged 45-65 years who received an inactivated influenza vaccine.

The CDR3 DNA follows: TGTGCCAGCTCACCACAGGACTCGGCTAATGAAAAACTGTTTTTT. Residues: CASSPQDSANEKLFF. The chain carries TRBV18 and TRBJ1-4; no reliable D call. CDR3 size: 15 residues. V lost 1 base and J lost 3, with 9 bases in between. The V gene's germline CDR1 is KGHSH and CDR2 LQKENI.